A single sample gave rise to the 30 T cell receptor beta chains below, sequenced in a study of cytotoxic CD8 clonotypes in ibrutinib-treated CLL. Some clones are missing from TCRdb's copy, which holds only in-frame ones; the method was immunoSEQ multiplex PCR. The sample contains approximately 160,000 clones, over 75% of which appear only once. This specimen consisted of PBMCs, obtained at disease progression, from a patient treated with ibrutinib. Source of these receptors: a human donor with chronic lymphocytic leukemia.

The genes are TRBV7-7 and TRBJ2-2; perhaps TRBD2 as D (5 bases). Trimming took off 3 bases at V and 1 base at J, with 6 bases between the two ends. Germline V gene data show CDR1 as SSHAT and CDR2 as FNYEAQ (reference sequence). This CDR3 has 14 amino acids. The CDR3: CASSFGENTGELFF. CDR3 nucleotide sequence: TGTGCCAGCAGCTTCGGGGAGAACACCGGGGAGCTGTTTTTT.

The rearrangement joins TRBV6-5 to TRBJ1-5; maybe TRBD1 (5 bases). The CDR3 has 15 residues. Trimming cost V 4 bases and J 6 bases, with 16 bases left between them. Germline values: CDR1 MNHEY, CDR2 SVGAGI. CDR3 nucleotide sequence: TGTGCCAGCAGTTCAAATAGGCGGGACGGTCAGCCCCAGCATTTT. Amino acids: CASSSNRRDGQPQHF.

This chain joins TRBV21-1 and TRBJ1-5. TRBV21-1 is assigned pseudogene status. The CDR3 totals 14 residues. The CDR3 here is CASRTRGSNQPQHF. CDR3 DNA: TGTGCCAGCAGGACCCGGGGTAGCAATCAGCCCCAGCATTTT.

The chain couples TRBV10-3 to TRBJ1-1, with a weak D call TRBD1 (5 bases). Per germline, CDR1 ENHRY and CDR2 SYGVKD. Deletions cut 6 bases from V and 1 base from J, with 12 bases between. CDR3 length equals 14 residues. The CDR3 DNA reads TGTGCCATCAGCACGACAGCTACGAACACTGAAGCTTTCTTT. Its protein product is CAISTTATNTEAFF.

The rearrangement joins TRBV2 to TRBJ2-2; possible D gene TRBD1, 5 bases. CDR1 and CDR2 (germline): SNHLY, FYNNEI. The V gene lost 7 bases and the J gene lost 1 base, with 10 bases spanning the gap. The CDR3 loop spans 14 amino acids. The CDR3 reads CASMPGQNTGELFF. In nucleotides, the CDR3 is TGTGCCAGCATGCCAGGACAGAACACCGGGGAGCTGTTTTTT. Complete variable domain (other parts from reference TRBV2 and TRBJ2-2): EPEVTQTPSHQVTQMGQEVILRCVPISNHLYFYWYRQILGQKVEFLVSFYNNEISEKSEIFDDQFSVERPDGSNFTLKIRSTKLEDSAMYFCASMPGQNTGELFFGEGSRLTVL.

V gene TRBV2 combines with J gene TRBJ2-7, with 11 bases lining up with TRBD2. With V trimmed by 9 bases and J by 5 bases, 3 bases remained unmatched. Germline V gene lookup returns CDR1 SNHLY and CDR2 FYNNEI. There are 12 residues in the CDR3. Here the CDR3 DNA reads TGTGCCAGGAATAGCGGGAGGGACGAGCAGTACTTC. Protein product: CARNSGRDEQYF.

The rearrangement uses TRBV19 and TRBJ2-2; 9 bases agree with TRBD2. Trimming took 1 base from V and 5 from J; bases not matched to a gene: 2. Germline V gene sequence: CDR1 LNHDA, CDR2 SQIVND (reference sequence). The CDR3 contains 15 residues. CDR3 coding DNA: TGTGCCAGTAGTATAGTGGCGGGAGGGACCGGGGAGCTGTTTTTT. This encodes CASSIVAGGTGELFF.

The count of this clone is one. The rearrangement links TRBV6-1 to TRBJ1-1; D might be TRBD1 (5 bases). Germline V CDR1 and CDR2: MNHNS, SASEGT. The CDR3 has 13 residues. The germline V and J ends were trimmed by 8 bases and 6 bases, with 16 bases remaining between them. Written as DNA, the CDR3 is TGTGCCAGCCCGGATCCGGGGGGGGCTGAAGCTTTCTTT. It is translated as CASPDPGGAEAFF.

This chain joins TRBV4-1 and TRBJ1-3; 11 nucleotides agree with TRBD1. Germline V gives CDR1 MGHRA, CDR2 YSYEKL. The CDR3 contains 16 residues. The trim removed 0 bases at V and 7 bases at J, leaving 5 bases unmatched. The CDR3 region has the DNA TGCGCCAGCAGCCAAGATCCCGGACAGGGGGCCAACACCATATATTTT. Its translation: CASSQDPGQGANTIYF.

The chain uses TRBV7-9 and TRBJ2-7; D remains ambiguous. Deletions cut 1 base from V and 4 bases from J, with 5 bases between. The CDR3 has 12 residues. Looked up from germline, CDR1 is SEHNR and CDR2 is FQNEAQ (reference sequence). CDR3 coding DNA: TGTGCCAGCAGCTTAGTCGCTTACGAGCAGTACTTC. Encoded protein: CASSLVAYEQYF.

This clone showed up just a few times. The V call is TRBV7-6, the J call TRBJ1-1; unclear D gene. Germline lookup yields CDR1 SGHVS and CDR2 FNYEAQ. V was pared by 1 base and J by 1 base, with 4 bases between. There are 13 residues in the CDR3. The CDR3 reads CASSLDTNTEAFF. CDR3 nucleotides: TGTGCCAGCAGCTTAGACACGAACACTGAAGCTTTCTTT.

The chain employs TRBV27 and TRBJ2-7; 7 positions agree with TRBD2. The CDR3 has 15 amino acids. The V gene end was trimmed by 5 bases and the J gene end by 7 bases; junction bases not matched to a gene: 14. Per the germline V gene, CDR1 is MNHEY and CDR2 is SMNVEV (reference sequence). CDR3 in amino acids: CASSPHRDYLLEQYF. Here the CDR3 DNA reads TGTGCCAGCAGTCCTCACCGGGACTACCTCCTAGAGCAGTACTTC.

This clone occurred once. V and J are TRBV7-2 and TRBJ2-4; 8 bases are shared with TRBD2. The CDR3 is made up of 18 amino acids. The germline V gene encodes CDR1 SGHTA and CDR2 FQGNSA. J lost 8 bases, V lost 1 base, and 16 bases had no gene match. The CDR3 sequence is CASSLEFDVRREAYIQYF. In nucleotides, the CDR3 is TGTGCCAGCAGCTTAGAATTCGATGTGCGGCGGGAGGCCTACATTCAGTACTTC. Supplemented by reference TRBV7-2 and TRBJ2-4, the full variable domain reads GAGVSQSPSNKVTEKGKDVELRCDPISGHTALYWYRQSLGQGLEFLIYFQGNSAPDKSGLPSDRFSAERTGGSVSTLTIQRTQQEDSAVYLCASSLEFDVRREAYIQYFGAGTRLSVL.

The V call is TRBV9, the J call TRBJ1-3; D not certain. This CDR3 contains 14 residues. Deletions cut 4 bases from V and 3 bases from J, with 11 bases between. The germline gives CDR1 SGDLS, CDR2 YYNGEE. CDR3 in DNA: TGTGCCAGCAGCCCGCAATCGGTTGGAAACACCATATATTTT. Its protein is CASSPQSVGNTIYF.

The chain couples TRBV6-1 to TRBJ1-2; TRBD1 is a possible D gene (5 bases). Germline CDR1 reads MNHNS; CDR2 reads SASEGT. V lost 2 bases and J 8 bases, leaving 21 bases between the germline ends. This CDR3 has 16 residues. This CDR3 reads CASSENSGGGAIGYTF. The DNA for the CDR3 is TGTGCCAGCAGTGAAAACTCCGGTGGGGGAGCGATCGGCTACACCTTC.

The V and J genes are TRBV28 and TRBJ1-4; D is perhaps TRBD1 (6 bases). This CDR3 comprises 15 residues. CDR1 MDHEN and CDR2 SYDVKM come from the germline V gene. V was trimmed by 4 bases and J by 5 bases, leaving 14 bases between them. CDR3 sequence (DNA): TGTGCCAGCAGTTCTTACAGGGAAGGGAATGAAAAACTGTTTTTT. It encodes CASSSYREGNEKLFF.

This chain connects TRBV9 to TRBJ1-2; D remains unclear. Germline V CDR1 and CDR2: SGDLS, YYNGEE. CDR3 size: 10 residues. Trimming removed 6 bases from V and 4 bases from J, with 4 bases in between. The CDR3 DNA sequence: TGTGCCAGCAAGAGCTATGGCTACACCTTC. Residues: CASKSYGYTF.

The genes are TRBV27 and TRBJ1-2; D not resolved. The CDR3 is 14 amino acids. Trimming cost V 3 bases and J 4 bases, with 12 bases left between them. Germline values: CDR1 MNHEY, CDR2 SMNVEV (reference sequence). The CDR3 DNA sequence: TGTGCCAGCAGTTTCGGTGGGGAAACCTATGGCTACACCTTC. Residues: CASSFGGETYGYTF.

The chain carries TRBV7-2 and TRBJ2-7; D might be TRBD1 or TRBD2, each matching 6 bases. V was shortened by 5 bases and J by 6 bases, with 11 bases between the two germline ends. The germline V gene encodes CDR1 SGHTA and CDR2 FQGNSA. CDR3 length: 12 residues. In DNA form, the CDR3 reads TGTGCCAGCAGCAACGGGGGCTCCGAGCAGTACTTC. Amino acids: CASSNGGSEQYF.

The chain has TRBV15 and TRBJ2-7; 9 nucleotides line up with TRBD1. The ends lost 0 bases at V and 4 bases at J; junction bases unmatched: 7. This CDR3 has 16 residues. Per germline, CDR1 LNHNV and CDR2 YYDKDF (reference sequence). CDR3 sequence: CATSRDIGQGSYEQYF. Here the CDR3 DNA reads TGTGCCACCAGCAGAGATATCGGACAGGGGAGTTACGAGCAGTACTTC.

This sequence joins TRBV2 and TRBJ2-5; the match to TRBD2 covers 8 bases. The V segment lost 1 base and the J segment 4 bases; nucleotides outside the gene matches: 5. Germline V lookup: CDR1 SNHLY, CDR2 FYNNEI. This CDR3 has 15 residues. CDR3 amino acids: CASSEGREEGETQYF. In nucleotides, the CDR3 is TGTGCCAGCAGTGAAGGGCGGGAGGAGGGAGAGACCCAGTACTTC.

This CDR3 reads CASSLTGGKGYGYTF. CDR3 DNA sequence: TGTGCCAGCAGCCTTACAGGGGGCAAAGGCTATGGCTACACCTTC. The chain recombines TRBV4-2 with TRBJ1-2, with 9 bases that match TRBD1. V dropped 4 bases and J dropped 4; count of bases not matched to a gene: 7. This CDR3 spans 15 amino acids. Looked up from germline, CDR1 is LGHNA and CDR2 is YNFKEQ.

The J gene is TRBJ2-3, the V gene TRBV7-8; TRBD2 is a possible D gene (5 bases). The CDR3 runs to 16 residues. From germline, CDR1 is SGHVS and CDR2 FQNEAQ. V was shortened by 1 base and J by 4 bases, with 15 bases between the two germline ends. The CDR3 protein is CASSLGRLASADTQYF. CDR3 coding DNA: TGTGCCAGCAGCTTAGGCCGGCTAGCCTCTGCAGATACGCAGTATTTT. Together with reference TRBV7-8 and TRBJ2-3, the CDR3 gives the full variable domain: GAGVSQSPRYKVAKRGQDVALRCDPISGHVSLFWYQQALGQGPEFLTYFQNEAQLDKSGLPSDRFFAERPEGSVSTLKIQRTQQEDSAVYLCASSLGRLASADTQYFGPGTRLTVL.

This clone is a singleton in its sample. The chain combines TRBV14 with TRBJ2-1, with no clear D. This CDR3 has 13 amino acids. The V and J ends lost 1 base and 4 bases respectively, with 5 bases between them. CDR1 and CDR2 (germline): SGHDN, FVKESK. The CDR3 DNA reads as TGTGCCAGCAGCCAAGGGCTATACAATGAGCAGTTCTTC. The encoded protein is CASSQGLYNEQFF.

This clone was counted a few times. The chain is built from TRBV5-1 and TRBJ1-1; D is ambiguous. CDR3 length: 13 amino acids. Germline V gene lookup returns CDR1 SGHRS and CDR2 YFSETQ. V lost 0 bases and J lost 1, with 4 bases in between. The chain's CDR3 is CASSLDPNTEAFF. CDR3 nucleotide sequence: TGCGCCAGCAGCTTGGACCCGAACACTGAAGCTTTCTTT.

The chain has TRBV7-2 and TRBJ2-3; 11 nucleotides match TRBD2. J was trimmed by 2 bases and V by 4 bases; bases with no gene match: 14. The CDR3 spans 19 residues. Germline V gene data show CDR1 as SGHTA and CDR2 as FQGNSA. The chain's CDR3 is CASSYRGGVAGGLTDTQYF. CDR3 in DNA: TGTGCCAGCAGCTACCGCGGGGGGGTAGCGGGAGGGCTCACAGATACGCAGTATTTT.

V gene TRBV15 combines with J gene TRBJ1-4, with D tentatively TRBD1 (5 bases). Per the germline V gene, CDR1 is LNHNV and CDR2 is YYDKDF (reference sequence). The V gene lost 1 base and the J gene lost 3 bases, with 9 bases spanning the gap. CDR3 length: 15 residues. DNA for the CDR3: TGTGCCACCAGCAGAGCGAAGGGGTCTAATGAAAAACTGTTTTTT. It yields the protein CATSRAKGSNEKLFF.

The chain employs TRBV7-9 and TRBJ2-1; 8 bases map to TRBD2. CDR1 is SEHNR and CDR2 is FQNEAQ in the germline V gene (reference sequence). The length of the CDR3 is 17 residues. V shed 6 bases and J 6 bases; nucleotides not matched to a gene: 16. CDR3 amino acids: CASSSSRLQRESNEQFF. The CDR3 bases are TGTGCCAGCAGTTCATCCAGACTCCAGCGGGAGAGCAATGAGCAGTTCTTC.

The V call is TRBV7-6, the J call TRBJ2-1; D gene ambiguous. Deletions cut 3 bases from V and 9 bases from J, with 9 bases between. Germline V gives CDR1 SGHVS, CDR2 FNYEAQ. The CDR3 is made up of 12 amino acids. In nucleotides, the CDR3 is TGTGCCAGCAGCTTTCGTAGTGGTGAGCAGTTCTTC. Encoded protein: CASSFRSGEQFF.

V gene TRBV7-9 combines with J gene TRBJ2-7; either TRBD1 or TRBD2 may supply D (6 bases each). The V end was cut by 7 bases, the J end by 5 bases, with 21 bases between. The CDR3 spans 15 residues. Germline values: CDR1 SEHNR, CDR2 FQNEAQ (reference sequence). The CDR3 DNA follows: TGTGCCAGCACGGTCGGAGGGGGTCGGGACGACGAGCAGTACTTC. Translated: CASTVGGGRDDEQYF.